This TCR beta chain stems from a study of T cells in Graves' hyperthyroidism and ophthalmopathy (dated by TCRdb to about 2019). For context, the study as a whole: Peripheral blood was collected at initial diagnosis, before any treatment. The roughly 99 discovery patients were divided at random into training and test sets in a 7:3 ratio. TCR Vbeta CDR3 sequencing of roughly 140 peripheral blood samples (over 40 ophthalmopathy, about 74 hyperthyroidism and some 17 progressor patients) is reported in the paper. An independent validation cohort of fewer than 20 hyperthyroidism patients and 17 patients who later progressed to ophthalmopathy tested prospective prediction of ophthalmopathy. After blood sampling, hyperthyroidism patients were treated with methimazole at a starting dose of 30 mg daily, and ophthalmopathy patients were treated with high-dose intravenous methylprednisolone. In addition, the study compared T-cell repertoires in thyroid tissue and in blood from several Graves' hyperthyroidism patients. TCR V-J signatures able to tell the groups apart were searched for in a discovery cohort of 90 to 100 patients, of whom 43 had Graves' ophthalmopathy and around 57 had stable Graves' hyperthyroidism.

Study-wide findings and limitations: During validation, the model predicted progression to ophthalmopathy a median of about 6.5 months ahead of onset, with almost 71% sensitivity and around 73% specificity. Sample size was not statistically predetermined, and blinding of investigators to group allocation was not performed. Most expanded thyroid clonotypes (frequency above 0.001) were also detected in blood, a finding suggesting that blood repertoires may reflect thyroid immune responses. A 13 V-J signature model separated ophthalmopathy from stable hyperthyroidism, with 87.88% sensitivity and roughly 81% specificity in cross-validation and 80%/75% in testing.

From the cysteine up to the phenylalanine, the CDR3 has a length of 17 residues. Of all the DNA, just the CDR3 is kept, 51 bases in frame from base 1. Trimming takes 2 bases off V and 3 bases off J; junction bases not matched to a gene: 10. Per the germline V gene, MGHRA is the CDR1 and YSYEKL is the CDR2. The TCR beta CDR3 regions were amplified from the RNA transcripts. The TCR CDR3 was subjected to a first round of RT-PCR using the HTBI primer set and the Qiagen OneStep RT-PCR kit. The libraries were constructed in a second round of multiplex PCR and then size-selected and purified. The libraries were sequenced on an Illumina HiSeq2000 using paired-end 100 bp reads. The study's processing was this. SOAPnuke was used to process the raw data, removing reads that contained adapters or uncalled bases, had a mean Phred below 15, or lacked an exact match to the constant primer or identifier. COPE v1.2.5 was used to merge high-quality paired reads, and clonotypes were defined as unique nucleotide sequences. Clonotypes were aligned to IMGT TRBV, TRBD and TRBJ reference segments using MiTCR v1.1. The analysis was restricted to V-J combinations with a frequency above 0.0001, which together covered 99% to 99.2% of the repertoires. The TCS score was defined as F50 (clonal expansion) divided by E x V (chaos), with BLOSUM62-based TCRdist calculated between CDR3 peptides within each V-J. Welch's t-statistics and random forest reduced roughly 530 V-J features to under 15, which were used in a naive Bayes classifier (R e1071). TCRdb reprocessing: public reads trimmed at Q25 with fastp, clones called with MiXCR, in-frame beta chains kept. Each CDR3 protein appears once, grouped with its most common genes and DNA. V and J calls and clone size were set by TCRdb, not the authors. The sample yields 490,000 or so distinct CDR3 sequences; roughly a sixth were counted once. 25% to 30% of the sample goes to the ten largest clones.

Ophthalmopathy patients had moderately to severely active disease, Clinical Activity Score of at least 3, NOSPECS grade of at least 4, and duration under 3 months. Patients with uncontrolled infections, other autoimmune diseases, pregnancy or lactation were excluded. Diagnoses relied on clinical symptoms, serum thyroxine and TRAb, thyroid ultrasound and orbital computed tomography. Ficoll-Paque density gradient centrifugation was used to isolate PBMCs from around 10 ml of fresh peripheral blood. Total RNA was extracted using Trizol reagent, and RNA quality was assessed on an Agilent 2100 Bioanalyzer. This clonotype was observed many times. Its antigen has not been determined. There are no base qualities to consult, and no much larger clone falls within one base.

What was sequenced was blood. The clonotype comes from a young woman with Graves' ophthalmopathy. This sequence uses TRBV4-1 and TRBJ2-1; 7 central bases correspond to TRBD1. At the DNA level, the sequence is TGCGCCAGCAGCCAAAACGCCGTGGACAGGCTCTACAATGAGCAGTTCTTC. It translates as CASSQNAVDRLYNEQFF.